These 23 T cell receptor beta chains were sequenced from one sample in a study of cytomegalovirus exposure and HLA in healthy donors. PCR employed 60 Vbeta and 13 Jbeta primers. Sequencing was performed with immunoSEQ multiplex PCR; in TCRdb, only in-frame clones are kept and a portion is missing. In the table there are 160,000 or so clones, approximately 78% of which are singletons. What was sequenced was PBMCs. All receptors come from a woman aged 25 to 39 in good health and CMV-seropositive.

The chain uses TRBV7-2 and TRBJ2-7; 9 bases match TRBD1. CDR3 length equals 15 residues. CDR1 is SGHTA and CDR2 is FQGNSA in the germline V gene. After removal of 0 bases from V and 4 bases from J, the junction contained 4 bases not matched to a gene. CDR3 nucleotides: TGTGCCAGCAGCTTAGCCGGACAGGGGTATTACGAGCAGTACTTC. It codes for CASSLAGQGYYEQYF.

V and J are TRBV9 and TRBJ1-1, with unresolved D. From germline, CDR1 is SGDLS and CDR2 YYNGEE. This CDR3 is 14 amino acids long. V was cut by 0 bases and J by 1 base, with 7 bases left in between. The CDR3 nucleotides are TGTGCCAGCAGCGTAGCTGGGCGGAACACTGAAGCTTTCTTT. Translation: CASSVAGRNTEAFF.

The sample holds a few counts of this clone. The chain employs TRBV5-1 and TRBJ1-3, with 7 bases matching TRBD1. Germline CDR1 and CDR2: SGHRS and YFSETQ. The CDR3 spans 16 residues. V was clipped by 1 base and J by 2 bases; unmatched bases: 6. In DNA, the CDR3 is TGCGCCAGCAGCTTGTATCAGGGGGAAACTGGAAACACCATATATTTT. Protein: CASSLYQGETGNTIYF.

This clone was counted a single time. V gene TRBV19 combines with J gene TRBJ1-1; 7 bases align to TRBD1. The CDR3 extends over 15 amino acids. CDR1 and CDR2 (germline): LNHDA, SQIVND (reference sequence). Germline trimming cut 6 bases from V and 1 base from J; bases unmatched to any gene: 8. CDR3 coding DNA: TGTGCCAGTAGCCACCCTAGACAGGGGAACACTGAAGCTTTCTTT. This gives the protein CASSHPRQGNTEAFF. The full variable domain, completed using reference TRBV19 and TRBJ1-1, is DGGITQSPKYLFRKEGQNVTLSCEQNLNHDAMYWYRQDPGQGLRLIYYSQIVNDFQKGDIAEGYSVSREKKESFPLTVTSAQKNPTAFYLCASSHPRQGNTEAFFGQGTRLTVV.

The chain recombines TRBV15 with TRBJ2-5; D may be TRBD1 (6 bases). TRBJ2-7 explains the end of the DNA better; the J call may be wrong. CDR3 length: 16 amino acids. The germline CDR1 and CDR2 sequences are LNHNV and YYDKDF (reference sequence). The CDR3 loop reads CATSRDGDTYSYEQYF. The CDR3 nucleotides read TGTGCCACCAGCAGAGACGGGGACACGTACTCCTACGAGCAGTACTTC.

The chain uses TRBV7-3 and TRBJ1-2; 9 positions agree with TRBD1. The V gene end was trimmed by 0 bases and the J gene end by 7 bases; junction bases not matched to a gene: 9. CDR3 size: 16 residues. Germline V CDR1 and CDR2: SGHTA, FQGTGA. The CDR3 loop is CASSLTYGTGLSGYTF. Written as DNA, the CDR3 is TGTGCCAGCAGCTTAACTTACGGGACAGGGCTATCTGGCTACACCTTC. Looking up the rest from reference TRBV7-3 and TRBJ1-2 gives the full variable domain: GAGVSQTPSNKVTEKGKYVELRCDPISGHTALYWYRQSLGQGPEFLIYFQGTGAADDSGLPNDRFFAVRPEGSVSTLKIQRTERGDSAVYLCASSLTYGTGLSGYTFGSGTRLTVV.

The chain recombines TRBV5-1 with TRBJ2-6, with no clear D. The CDR3 totals 15 residues. Trimming took 0 bases from V and 3 from J, leaving 7 bases between them. CDR1 and CDR2 (germline): SGHRS, YFSETQ. CDR3 nucleotides: TGCGCCAGCAGCTTGGACCTAATTGGGGCCAACGTCCTGACTTTC. Amino acids: CASSLDLIGANVLTF.

The chain uses TRBV5-1 and TRBJ2-2; 8 nucleotides line up with TRBD2. This CDR3 has 13 amino acids. The V and J ends lost 3 bases and 9 bases, in that order; junction bases with no gene match: 4. Germline CDR1 SGHRS, CDR2 YFSETQ. The CDR3 nucleotides are TGCGCCAGCAGCTGGACGGGAGGGAGGGAGCTGTTTTTT. Its protein product is CASSWTGGRELFF.

The rearrangement links TRBV10-3 to TRBJ1-1; possibly TRBD1 for D (5 bases). The CDR3 consists of 13 residues. V lost 5 bases and J lost 6, with 13 bases in between. Germline V gene lookup returns CDR1 ENHRY and CDR2 SYGVKD. DNA for the CDR3: TGTGCCATCAGTCCTCACGGGGGGTCTGAAGCTTTCTTT. It translates to CAISPHGGSEAFF.

The genes are TRBV5-1 and TRBJ1-6; 7 bases fit TRBD1. The CDR3 has 14 residues. V shed 3 bases and J 10 bases; nucleotides not matched to a gene: 7. CDR1 and CDR2 (germline): SGHRS, YFSETQ. This chain's CDR3 is CASSSGTENSPLHF. The CDR3 DNA follows: TGCGCCAGCAGCTCCGGGACAGAGAACTCACCCCTCCACTTT.

The gene calls are TRBV4-3 and TRBJ1-1; 9 bases are a match to TRBD1. CDR3 length: 15 residues. Germline-derived CDR1 and CDR2 are LGHNA and YSLEER. V lost 1 base to trimming and J lost 11 bases; unmatched junction nucleotides: 11. Here the CDR3 DNA reads TGCGCCAGCAGCCAAGGACCTACTTGGGACAGGGCCGCTTTCTTT. It codes for CASSQGPTWDRAAFF.

V and J are TRBV2 and TRBJ2-1; weak D call: TRBD2 (6 bases). Germline CDR1 is SNHLY and CDR2 is FYNNEI. Trimming took 4 bases from V and 12 from J, leaving 10 bases between them. The CDR3 is made up of 11 amino acids. The CDR3 protein is CASSGDSGQFF. Written as DNA, the CDR3 is TGTGCCAGCAGTGGAGATAGCGGGCAGTTCTTC.

The chain couples TRBV7-8 to TRBJ2-7; D possibly corresponds to TRBD1 (6 bases). The CDR3 is 20 residues long. CDR1 and CDR2 from the germline V gene are SGHVS and FQNEAQ. The V end lost 5 bases, the J end lost 3 bases, and 32 bases lay between the germline ends. In DNA, the CDR3 is TGTGCCAGCAGCGCCCACCTAGTAGCTCCAGCGTCGACAGGTAGCTACGAGCAGTACTTC. It codes for CASSAHLVAPASTGSYEQYF.

A single count supports this clone. The gene calls are TRBV27 and TRBJ1-1; possibly TRBD1 for D (5 bases). The V gene's germline CDR1 is MNHEY and CDR2 SMNVEV (reference sequence). The CDR3 is made up of 13 amino acids. The DNA for the CDR3 is TGTCCGAAGACGACAGTTTTGAACACTGAAGCTTTCTTT. Translation gives CPKTTVLNTEAFF.

The chain employs TRBV7-2 and TRBJ1-2; unclear D gene. Germline values: CDR1 SGHTA, CDR2 FQGNSA. V shed 1 base and J shed 5 bases, with 8 bases lying between them. The CDR3 spans 13 residues. CDR3 in DNA: TGTGCCAGCAGCTTAGTCGGCGGGTATGGCTACACCTTC. Its protein product is CASSLVGGYGYTF.

This chain's CDR3 is CASSLIQGAGDTQYF. The CDR3 nucleotides read TGTGCCAGCAGCTTGATACAGGGGGCCGGAGATACGCAGTATTTT. This chain connects TRBV5-4 to TRBJ2-3; 9 nucleotides match TRBD1. J was trimmed by 5 bases and V by 1 base; bases with no gene match: 5. This CDR3 is built from 15 residues. CDR1 SGHNT and CDR2 YYREEE come from the germline V gene (reference sequence). The complete variable domain, with remaining parts taken from reference TRBV5-4 and TRBJ2-3, reads ETGVTQSPTHLIKTRGQQVTLRCSSQSGHNTVSWYQQALGQGPQFIFQYYREEENGRGNFPPRFSGLQFPNYSSELNVNALELDDSALYLCASSLIQGAGDTQYFGPGTRLTVL.

This chain links TRBV6-1 with TRBJ1-1; D possibly corresponds to TRBD1 (6 bases). CDR1 is MNHNS, CDR2 SASEGT, per germline. The length of the CDR3 is 14 residues. V lost 3 bases and J lost 0, with 8 bases in between. CDR3 loop: CASSDRGMNTEAFF. As DNA, the CDR3 is TGTGCCAGCAGTGACAGGGGAATGAACACTGAAGCTTTCTTT.

The V gene is TRBV29-1, the J gene TRBJ1-2; D remains unclear. Trimming took 4 bases from V and 4 from J, leaving 7 bases between them. Germline CDR1 is SQVTM and CDR2 is ANQGSEA. This CDR3 has 11 amino acids. DNA of the CDR3: TGCAGCGTTGTGTCAGTCTATGGCTACACCTTC. Encoded protein: CSVVSVYGYTF.

This clone was seen at least ten times. The chain is built from TRBV4-1 and TRBJ2-3; TRBD1 aligns across 8 bases. Germline trimming cut 2 bases from V and 2 bases from J; bases unmatched to any gene: 9. Germline V gives CDR1 MGHRA, CDR2 YSYEKL. CDR3 length: 17 residues. In nucleotides, the CDR3 is TGCGCCAGCAGCCAAACTAATCAGGGGGCCTACACAGATACGCAGTATTTT. It is translated as CASSQTNQGAYTDTQYF.

This clone occurred once. The chain is built from TRBV28 and TRBJ1-6; D call uncertain. With 5 bases removed from V and 8 bases from J, the gap between germline ends came to 16 bases. Germline V gene lookup returns CDR1 MDHEN and CDR2 SYDVKM. The CDR3 loop spans 15 amino acids. The chain's CDR3 is CASSPPARVYSPLHF. CDR3 nucleotides: TGTGCCAGCAGTCCCCCGGCCCGGGTATATTCACCCCTCCACTTT.

V and J are TRBV2 and TRBJ1-1; 9 bases fit TRBD1. This CDR3 is 12 amino acids long. V lost 11 bases, J lost 1 base, and 2 bases stayed unmatched. Looked up from germline, CDR1 is SNHLY and CDR2 is FYNNEI. This CDR3 is CAGGQGNTEAFF. The CDR3 nucleotides are TGTGCCGGGGGACAGGGGAACACTGAAGCTTTCTTT.

This chain connects TRBV5-1 to TRBJ2-1, with 13 bases aligning to TRBD2. After removal of 2 bases from V and 9 bases from J, the junction contained 5 bases not matched to a gene. The germline CDR1 and CDR2 sequences are SGHRS and YFSETQ. This CDR3 has 15 residues. The CDR3 DNA is TGCGCCAGCAGCTTCCGGACTAGCGGGGGAGCTGAGCAGTTCTTC. It encodes CASSFRTSGGAEQFF.

The sample holds a few counts of this clone. The V and J genes are TRBV19 and TRBJ2-5; TRBD2 might be the D (5 bases). This CDR3 has 15 residues. CDR1 and CDR2 (germline): LNHDA, SQIVND (reference sequence). Trimming cost V 3 bases and J 1 base, with 12 bases left between them. The CDR3 sequence is CASSIGYRGQETQYF. DNA of the CDR3: TGTGCCAGTAGTATTGGGTATCGGGGCCAAGAGACCCAGTACTTC.